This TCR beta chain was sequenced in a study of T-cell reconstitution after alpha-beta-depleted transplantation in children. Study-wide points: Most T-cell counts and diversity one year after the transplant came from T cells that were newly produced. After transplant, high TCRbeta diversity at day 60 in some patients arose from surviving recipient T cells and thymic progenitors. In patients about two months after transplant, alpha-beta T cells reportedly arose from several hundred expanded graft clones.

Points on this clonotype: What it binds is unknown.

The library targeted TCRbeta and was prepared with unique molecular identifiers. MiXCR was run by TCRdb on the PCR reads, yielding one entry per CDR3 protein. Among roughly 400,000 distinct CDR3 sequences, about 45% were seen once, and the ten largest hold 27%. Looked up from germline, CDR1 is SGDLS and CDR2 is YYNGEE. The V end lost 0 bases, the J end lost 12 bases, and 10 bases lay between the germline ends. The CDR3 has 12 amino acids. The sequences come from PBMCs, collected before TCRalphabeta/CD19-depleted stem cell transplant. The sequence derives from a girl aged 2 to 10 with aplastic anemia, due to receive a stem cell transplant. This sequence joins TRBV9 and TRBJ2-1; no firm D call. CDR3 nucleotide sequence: TGTGCCAGCAGCGTAGAAGACGGATTGCAGTTCTTC. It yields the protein CASSVEDGLQFF.